This entry lists 20 T cell receptor beta chains sequenced from one sample in a study of blood T cell repertoires in COVID-19. The assay was immunoSEQ multiplex PCR, and TCRdb's table has in-frame clones only and misses some. The sample gives almost 250,000 clones, more than 70% of which show up once; about 6% is in the top ten. Sequencing used peripheral blood. These receptors came from a woman older than 75 with COVID-19, enrolled during active disease.

The V and J genes are TRBV6-5 and TRBJ1-1; D possibly corresponds to TRBD1 (6 bases). The CDR3 has 16 residues. CDR1 and CDR2 from the germline V gene are MNHEY and SVGAGI. Trimming took off 4 bases at V and 3 bases at J, with 18 bases between the two ends. The CDR3 sequence is CASSSRGSAIYTEAFF. In DNA, the CDR3 is TGTGCCAGCAGTTCCAGGGGTTCTGCGATATACACTGAAGCTTTCTTT.

The V gene is TRBV2, the J gene TRBJ1-2; a possible D gene is TRBD1 (6 bases). The germline CDR1 and CDR2 sequences are SNHLY and FYNNEI. V was pared by 5 bases and J by 2 bases, with 12 bases between. This CDR3 contains 14 residues. Here the CDR3 DNA reads TGTGCCAGCAGTCGGGGGGCTTTAAACTATGGCTACACCTTC. Its translation: CASSRGALNYGYTF.

The chain recombines TRBV9 with TRBJ1-1; 10 bases map to TRBD1. The CDR3 contains 18 residues. J lost 1 base, V lost 4 bases, and 13 bases had no gene match. Germline-derived CDR1 and CDR2 are SGDLS and YYNGEE. The CDR3 DNA is TGTGCCAGCAGCTCACCGGTGACAGGGGGCGAGGAGAACACTGAAGCTTTCTTT. It specifies CASSSPVTGGEENTEAFF.

The J gene is TRBJ2-3, the V gene TRBV19; 8 bases are shared with TRBD2. CDR3 length equals 14 residues. The germline gives CDR1 LNHDA, CDR2 SQIVND (reference sequence). Losses at the gene ends were 7 bases for V and 5 bases for J; bases not matched to a gene: 8. CDR3 loop: CASKVRGAGDTQYF. CDR3 sequence (DNA): TGTGCCAGTAAGGTGCGGGGGGCGGGAGATACGCAGTATTTT.

The rearrangement links TRBV5-1 to TRBJ1-1, with D possibly being TRBD1 (6 bases). Trimming stripped 1 base from V and 2 bases from J, with 12 bases between. Germline CDR1 is SGHRS and CDR2 is YFSETQ. The length of the CDR3 is 15 residues. DNA for the CDR3: TGCGCCAGCAGCTTGCACGGACAGCAAAACACTGAAGCTTTCTTT. Translation gives CASSLHGQQNTEAFF.

This chain links TRBV18 with TRBJ2-7; 8 bases are a match to TRBD2. This CDR3 spans 14 amino acids. In germline, CDR1 is KGHSH, CDR2 LQKENI. The trim removed 8 bases at V and 6 bases at J, leaving 12 bases unmatched. CDR3 nucleotides: TGTGCCAGCACTCGGGAGGCCGGGGGGGGCGAGCAGTACTTC. Residues: CASTREAGGGEQYF.

The gene calls are TRBV7-7 and TRBJ2-2; D is possibly TRBD1 (7 bases). CDR1 is SSHAT and CDR2 is FNYEAQ in the germline V gene (reference sequence). This CDR3 has 14 residues. CDR3 amino acids: CASGGGRDTGELFF. CDR3 coding DNA: TGTGCTAGCGGAGGGGGCAGAGACACCGGGGAGCTGTTTTTT. Using reference TRBV7-7 and TRBJ2-2 for the parts outside the CDR3, the full variable domain is GAGVSQSPRYKVTKRGQDVTLRCDPISSHATLYWYQQALGQGPEFLTYFNYEAQPDKSGLPSDRFSAERPEGSISTLTIQRTEQRDSAMYRCASGGGRDTGELFFGEGSRLTVL.

This chain connects TRBV6-5 to TRBJ1-4; the D is unclear. The CDR3 contains 15 residues. Germline lookup yields CDR1 MNHEY and CDR2 SVGAGI. V was trimmed by 2 bases and J by 1 base, leaving 8 bases between them. Here the CDR3 reads CASSYGTVTNEKLFF. The DNA for the CDR3 is TGTGCCAGCAGTTACGGAACAGTAACTAATGAAAAACTGTTTTTT.

The chain has TRBV7-8 and TRBJ2-1; D is perhaps TRBD2 (6 bases). This CDR3 comprises 15 residues. The V end lost 2 bases, the J end lost 1 base, and 9 bases lay between the germline ends. Germline CDR1 and CDR2: SGHVS and FQNEAQ. The CDR3 DNA sequence: TGTGCCAGCAGCTTAAAGCGGGTTTCCTACAATGAGCAGTTCTTC. Encoded protein: CASSLKRVSYNEQFF.

This chain links TRBV5-4 with TRBJ1-5; 8 bases align to TRBD1. Germline CDR1 and CDR2: SGHNT and YYREEE (reference sequence). With 4 bases clipped from V and 3 bases from J, the junction kept 6 bases outside the gene matches. This CDR3 contains 15 residues. CDR3 loop: CASSHGTGVNQPQHF. The CDR3 bases are TGTGCCAGCAGCCATGGGACAGGCGTCAATCAGCCCCAGCATTTT.

The chain carries TRBV7-2 and TRBJ2-3, with TRBD2 matching over 9 bases. The CDR3 has 15 residues. The germline V gene encodes CDR1 SGHTA and CDR2 FQGNSA. The trim removed 3 bases at V and 1 base at J, leaving 2 bases unmatched. CDR3 sequence (DNA): TGTGCCAGCAGCTTTAGCGGGGGCCGCACAGATACGCAGTATTTT. This encodes CASSFSGGRTDTQYF.

The V gene is TRBV7-2, the J gene TRBJ2-5; D is perhaps TRBD1 (5 bases). Germline assignment: CDR1 SGHTA and CDR2 FQGNSA. CDR3 length: 13 residues. V lost 2 bases and J lost 1, with 5 bases in between. In DNA form, the CDR3 reads TGTGCCAGCAGCTTACAGGGCCAAGAGACCCAGTACTTC. It yields the protein CASSLQGQETQYF.

CDR3 sequence (DNA): TGTGCCAGCTCACCAATAATTAATCAGCCCCAGCATTTT. Its translation is CASSPIINQPQHF. The chain couples TRBV18 to TRBJ1-5; no definite D call. Germline lookup yields CDR1 KGHSH and CDR2 LQKENI. The V end was cut by 2 bases, the J end by 4 bases, with 6 bases between. The CDR3 extends over 13 amino acids.

The chain joins TRBV18 to TRBJ1-2; TRBD1 aligns across 8 bases. This CDR3 is 15 amino acids long. The germline V gene encodes CDR1 KGHSH and CDR2 LQKENI. Trimming took 3 bases from V and 4 from J; bases not matched to a gene: 7. CDR3 bases: TGTGCCAGCTCACCCCTGACAGGGGCGACCTATGGCTACACCTTC. This encodes CASSPLTGATYGYTF.

V usage is TRBV4-1 and J usage is TRBJ2-3; TRBD2 aligns across 9 bases. The junction had 5 bases not matched to a gene; V was cut back by 1 base and J by 3 bases. In germline, CDR1 is MGHRA, CDR2 YSYEKL. The CDR3 consists of 16 residues. The CDR3 loop is CASSQGRGGMTDTQYF. The CDR3 nucleotides are TGCGCCAGCAGCCAAGGGCGGGGGGGCATGACAGATACGCAGTATTTT.

J is TRBJ2-5 and V is TRBV11-2; D is perhaps TRBD2 (6 bases). V shed 3 bases and J shed 0 bases, with 11 bases lying between them. The CDR3 totals 15 residues. Per germline, CDR1 SGHAT and CDR2 FQNNGV. CDR3 amino acids: CASSLGGPYQETQYF. The CDR3 DNA sequence: TGTGCCAGCAGCTTGGGGGGTCCCTACCAAGAGACCCAGTACTTC.

The chain carries TRBV21-1 and TRBJ2-4; no DNA check was done on the table's D call, TRBD2. TRBV21-1 is marked as a pseudogene. The CDR3 sequence is 17 residues long. CDR3 residues: CASSKSERAADKNIQYF. CDR3 coding DNA: TGTGCCAGCAGCAAATCCGAGAGGGCGGCGGATAAAAACATTCAGTACTTC.

The chain has TRBV28 and TRBJ2-2; TRBD1 agrees at 8 bases. The CDR3 is 15 residues long. Germline values: CDR1 MDHEN, CDR2 SYDVKM. V was clipped by 0 bases and J by 3 bases; unmatched bases: 0. The CDR3 region is CASSLWDRDTGELFF. CDR3 DNA: TGTGCCAGCAGTTTATGGGACAGGGACACCGGGGAGCTGTTTTTT.

V gene TRBV24-1 combines with J gene TRBJ1-1; 10 bases map to TRBD1. J was trimmed by 3 bases and V by 12 bases; bases with no gene match: 9. CDR3 length: 14 amino acids. From germline, CDR1 is KGHDR and CDR2 SFDVKD. The CDR3 bases are TGTGCCGTGACAGGGGGCGCCGCTGACACTGAAGCTTTCTTT. This gives the protein CAVTGGAADTEAFF.

The rearrangement uses TRBV14 and TRBJ1-4, with unresolved D. The CDR3 has 13 residues. Deletions cut 6 bases from V and 7 bases from J, with 12 bases between. Germline values: CDR1 SGHDN, CDR2 FVKESK. The CDR3 here is CASSLYRFEKLFF. CDR3 nucleotide sequence: TGTGCCAGCAGTCTCTATCGGTTTGAAAAACTGTTTTTT. Drawing the rest from reference TRBV14 and TRBJ1-4, the complete variable domain is EAGVTQFPSHSVIEKGQTVTLRCDPISGHDNLYWYRRVMGKEIKFLLHFVKESKQDESGMPNNRFLAERTGGTYSTLKVQPAELEDSGVYFCASSLYRFEKLFFGSGTQLSVL.